This TCR beta chain emerged from a study of blood T cell repertoires in COVID-19 (TCRdb year 2020). About the full investigation: Samples covering the acute and convalescent phases of COVID-19 were provided by collaborators in the United States, Italy and Spain. The prospective study material was composed of cDNA or gDNA derived from T cells, B-cell-depleted T cells, or PBMCs. Deeply sampled blood TCRbeta repertoires from subjects exposed to, actively infected with, or recovered from COVID-19 were included in the dataset. The repertoires were made available in a free public database intended to serve as a resource for research on the immune response to SARS-CoV-2. Samples were obtained from the ongoing ImmuneRACE study (first 160 participants) and from 950 to 1,500 subjects provided by 6 global collaborators. Nearly every sample came with metadata listing a de-identified subject ID, COVID-19 status, age in years and sex. HLA class I and class II types, where available, came from metadata supplied by the sample provider rather than from assay-based typing. The paper's findings and limits, for the study overall: The amount of clinical and demographic metadata varied by source and participant and was provided uncurated.

TCRbeta CDR3 regions were amplified from genomic DNA by means of the immunoSEQ Assay, a bias-controlled multiplex PCR. In the paper's pipeline: The number of nucleated cells in each sample was estimated by amplification of reference gene primers within the assay. Sequence reads were collapsed and filtered to measure the absolute abundance of every unique TCRbeta CDR3 rearrangement. For each sample, productive Simpson clonality was calculated as the square root of Simpson's diversity index across productive rearrangements. Held by TCRdb, this immuneACCESS table contains in-frame sequences only and omits some clones. Under half of the omission traces to an unresolved V gene where checked; the cause of the rest is unknown. That table is the source of V, J and clone size, and D and trimming were worked out from the DNA. The sample table records 130,000 to 150,000 clones; more than 75% of these occur just once. The top ten constitute 13% to 15% of the sample.

The germline V end is reduced by 0 bases and the J end by 6 bases; junction bases left unmatched: 6. Measured from the cysteine to the phenylalanine, the CDR3 is 15 residues long. This entry keeps only the CDR3 DNA: 45 bases, framed from base 1. Per the germline V gene, SGHRS is the CDR1 and YFSETQ is the CDR2. In the case of this clone: The antigen this receptor binds is unknown. No quality values exist for individual bases; no much larger clone is one base distant.

Each collaborating institution followed its own protocols to collect whole blood in K2EDTA tubes. Collaborator samples were shipped for TCRbeta analysis as frozen whole blood, isolated PBMCs, or DNA extracted from either sample type. This receptor was taken from a human donor with acute or convalescent COVID-19. The donor label of this sample is uncertain. The chain uses TRBV5-1 and TRBJ2-4; 7 of the junction bases match TRBD1. Sequenced input: peripheral blood. The nucleotides read TGCGCCAGCAGCTTGGGACAGGGTATAGTAAACATTCAGTACTTC. Translated, it gives CASSLGQGIVNIQYF.